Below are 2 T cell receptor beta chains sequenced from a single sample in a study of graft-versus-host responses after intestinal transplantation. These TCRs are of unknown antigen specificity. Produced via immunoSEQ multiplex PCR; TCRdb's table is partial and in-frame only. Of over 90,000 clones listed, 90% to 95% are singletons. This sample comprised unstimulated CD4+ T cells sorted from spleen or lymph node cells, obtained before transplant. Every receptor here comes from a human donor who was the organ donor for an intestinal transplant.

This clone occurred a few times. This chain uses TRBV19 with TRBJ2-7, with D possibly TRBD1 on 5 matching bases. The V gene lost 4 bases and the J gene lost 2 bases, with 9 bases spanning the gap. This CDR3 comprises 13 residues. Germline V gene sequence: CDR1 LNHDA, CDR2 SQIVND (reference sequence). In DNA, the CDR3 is TGTGCCAGTAGTAACCAGGGCGCCTACGAGCAGTACTTC. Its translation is CASSNQGAYEQYF.

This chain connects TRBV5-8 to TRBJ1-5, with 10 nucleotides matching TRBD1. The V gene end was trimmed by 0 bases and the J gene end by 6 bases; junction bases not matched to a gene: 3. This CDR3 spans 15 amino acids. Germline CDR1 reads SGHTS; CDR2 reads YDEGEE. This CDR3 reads CASSLGDRGGQPQHF. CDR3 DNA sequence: TGTGCCAGCAGCTTGGGGGACAGGGGCGGTCAGCCCCAGCATTTT.